This note documents a single T cell receptor beta chain sequence. Distinct nucleotide sequences in the sample also encode this CDR3. This entry comes from a study of blood T cell repertoires in COVID-19. Study overall: The United States, Italy and Spain were the sources of the acute and convalescent COVID-19 samples. PBMCs, B-cell-depleted T cells, or T cells were the source of the cDNA or gDNA that made up the material.

The CDR3 extends over 15 amino acids. Trimming pared 1 base from V and 4 bases from J, leaving 11 bases between. Germline V gene sequence: CDR1 SGHTA, CDR2 FQGNSA. Some clones are missing from TCRdb's copy, which holds only in-frame ones; the method was immunoSEQ multiplex PCR. This repertoire shows roughly 150,000 clones, approximately 90% found once; its top ten account for roughly 28%. The origin of this receptor is a human donor in a cohort sampled during active COVID-19. The chain joins TRBV7-2 to TRBJ2-1; tentative D call: TRBD2 (6 bases). Sequenced input: peripheral blood. CDR3 sequence (DNA): TGTGCCAGCAGCTTAGTTAGCGGCGGTTACAATGAGCAGTTCTTC. Protein: CASSLVSGGYNEQFF.